The clone carrying this T cell receptor (beta chain) was observed many times. Its cognate antigen is unknown. The CDR3 is 13 residues long. The ends were cut back, 5 bases at V and 7 bases at J, with 12 bases in the middle. Library preparation (for TCRbeta) was performed with unique molecular identifiers. Each CDR3 protein is one row after TCRdb ran MiXCR on the PCR reads. The data hold hundreds of thousands of distinct CDR3 sequences, with 15% to 20% observed a single time. The data are from a study of T-cell reconstitution after alpha-beta-depleted transplantation in children. Findings of the study overall: At the one-year point after transplant, T-cell counts and TCRbeta diversity were found to come mostly from T cells that had been newly produced. Surviving recipient T cells and thymic progenitors produced the high day-60 TCRbeta diversity seen in some patients. The study reportedly traced alpha-beta T cells about two months after transplant to several hundred expanded graft clones.

The sample was PBMCs, mostly from graft donor cells, taken 360 days after TCRalphabeta/CD19-depleted stem cell transplant. This clonotype was obtained from a boy younger than two who had a stem cell transplant for Wiskott-Aldrich syndrome, so the T cells may come from the graft donor. V is TRBV12-3 or TRBV12-4 and J is TRBJ2-1; D is unclear. The CDR3 coding sequence is TGTGCCAGCAGTCCCGGGCCTGGGAATGAGCAGTTCTTC. This translates into CASSPGPGNEQFF.